This T cell receptor beta chain was sequenced during a study of blood T cell repertoires in COVID-19. Background on the study: Some COVID-19 samples were acute and others convalescent; all came from the United States, Italy and Spain.

Germline V lookup: CDR1 KGHDR, CDR2 SFDVKD. V lost 1 base to trimming and J lost 0 bases; unmatched junction nucleotides: 22. The CDR3 sequence is 24 residues long. This table comes from immunoSEQ multiplex PCR, and its TCRdb copy is limited to in-frame clones, with some not included. The sample has about 500,000 clones, 85% to 90% seen once; the top ten hold around 8%. The clonotype originates from a woman between 50 and 59 years old with COVID-19, enrolled during active disease. Sequencing used peripheral blood. The chain is built from TRBV24-1 and TRBJ1-6; 8 nucleotides align to TRBD1. CDR3 DNA: TGTGCCACCAGTGATTTATTTAGGCTTGCTGGGACAGGAGGAAATAGCTCCTATAATTCACCCCTCCACTTT. It specifies CATSDLFRLAGTGGNSSYNSPLHF.